This passage covers 5 T cell receptor beta chains from one sample sequenced in a study of response to subunit inactivated influenza vaccine. Each CDR3 protein gets one entry after TCRdb re-called the RT-PCR reads with MiXCR. The sample gives hundreds of thousands of distinct CDR3 sequences, about a tenth of which show up once; 9.5% to 15% is in the top ten. Specimen: PBMCs from blood, collected roughly 45 days after vaccination. The receptors shown here come from a middle-aged man who received an inactivated influenza vaccine.

This clonotype came up a few times. The chain carries TRBV12-3 or TRBV12-4 and TRBJ2-1; TRBD2 matches 11 bases. The CDR3 runs 16 residues. Unmatched junction bases numbered 10, after V lost 5 bases and J lost 7 bases. The CDR3 DNA is TGTGCCAGCAGTCCCGTAGCGGGAGGGCTTATAAATGAGCAGTTCTTC. Protein sequence: CASSPVAGGLINEQFF.

In its sample, this clonotype was seen a few times. The rearrangement joins TRBV7-2 to TRBJ1-2, with D possibly matching TRBD1 (6 bases). CDR3 size: 14 residues. Germline CDR1 is SGHTA and CDR2 is FQGNSA. The V end lost 2 bases, the J end lost 6 bases, and 13 bases lay between the germline ends. The CDR3 DNA reads TGTGCCAGCAGCTTAATGGAGGGACAAGATGGCTACACCTTC. Its translation is CASSLMEGQDGYTF.

The rearrangement joins TRBV12-3 or TRBV12-4 to TRBJ2-7; D tentatively reads TRBD1 or TRBD2 (5 bases each). The CDR3 length is 13 residues. The V end was cut by 5 bases, the J end by 3 bases, with 11 bases between. The CDR3 coding sequence is TGTGCCAGCAGTCCGGGACGCTTCTACGAGCAGTACTTC. Its protein product is CASSPGRFYEQYF.

The CDR3 spells CAISRTSDGTGELFF. In DNA form, the CDR3 reads TGTGCCATCAGTAGGACTAGCGACGGCACCGGGGAGCTGTTTTTT. This sequence joins TRBV10-3 and TRBJ2-2; 9 nucleotides align to TRBD2. The CDR3 totals 15 residues. V trimming: 5 bases; J trimming: 4 bases; junction bases outside the gene matches: 5. Per germline, CDR1 ENHRY and CDR2 SYGVKD.

This clonotype appeared a few times. The chain carries TRBV5-6 and TRBJ1-5; D gene unclear. This CDR3 is 13 amino acids long. V lost 5 bases, J lost 0 bases, and 6 bases lay in between. CDR1 and CDR2 from the germline V gene are SGHDT and YYEEEE. The CDR3 loop is CASSKYSNQPQHF. The DNA of the CDR3 is TGTGCCAGCAGTAAATATAGCAATCAGCCCCAGCATTTT.